This TCR beta chain was identified in a study of patients and donors after allogeneic stem cell transplantation. This clonotype occurred a few times. TCRdb reprocessed the RT-PCR reads with MiXCR, giving one entry per CDR3 protein. The data show about 110,000 distinct CDR3 sequences, 35% seen once. The V end was cut by 0 bases, the J end by 9 bases, with 15 bases between. This CDR3 contains 14 residues. CDR1 and CDR2 from the germline V gene are DFQATT and SNEGSKA (reference sequence). This clonotype originated in a human donor who was either an allogeneic HSCT recipient or a stem cell or donor lymphocyte infusion donor (not recorded which). It is not recorded whose cells these are; they may come from a transplant donor. The sequenced material came from blood, either unsorted or a sorted T cell fraction (not recorded which). The genes are TRBV20-1 and TRBJ2-1; weak D call: TRBD2 (5 bases). For the CDR3, the DNA is TGCAGTGCTAGAGATACCGGACTGGCCGGTGAGCAGTTCTTC. Translated: CSARDTGLAGEQFF.